This T cell receptor (beta chain) comes out of a study of cytomegalovirus exposure and HLA in healthy donors. Study-wide results and caveats: Later on, an analysis found that several of the most significant clusters appeared to be linked to common viral pathogens, which included parvovirus B19.

Primers: 60 Vbeta forward and 13 Jbeta reverse. Clones were sequenced by immunoSEQ multiplex PCR, and TCRdb holds only the in-frame ones, with some missing. Of approximately 170,000 clones listed, about 85% are singletons. Comments on this clone: Its antigen is unknown.

Sample: PBMCs. The origin of this receptor is a boy aged 2 to 9 in good health and CMV-seronegative.

The CDR3 here is CASSPDSSGNTIYF. CDR3 DNA: TGTGCCAGCAGTCCCGACAGCTCTGGAAACACCATATATTTT. This rearrangement joins TRBV28 to TRBJ1-3, with D perhaps TRBD1 (5 bases). Germline-derived CDR1 and CDR2 are MDHEN and SYDVKM. CDR3 length: 14 residues. The V gene lost 5 bases and the J gene lost 0 bases, with 8 bases spanning the gap. The variable domain in full, completed from reference TRBV28 and TRBJ1-3, reads DVKVTQSSRYLVKRTGEKVFLECVQDMDHENMFWYRQDPGLGLRLIYFSYDVKMKEKGDIPEGYSVSREKKERFSLILESASTNQTSMYLCASSPDSSGNTIYFGEGSWLTVV.